This is a list of T cell receptor beta chains from one sample in a study of T-cell reconstitution after alpha-beta-depleted transplantation in children. TCRdb re-analysed the PCR reads in MiXCR, keeping a single row per CDR3 protein. The sample consists of a few hundred thousand distinct CDR3 sequences, more than 20% of them appearing once. This specimen consisted of PBMCs, mostly from graft donor cells, obtained 360 days after TCRalphabeta/CD19-depleted stem cell transplant. The receptors shown here come from a female patient between 2 and 15 years old who had a stem cell transplant for congenital amegakaryocytic thrombocytopenia, so the T cells may come from the graft donor. CDR3s include the opening cysteine and the closing phenylalanine or tryptophan. The D gene is left open where the match is weak. Size values are once, few and many counts, or a class for expanded clones, and some rows have none.

D gene: TRBD1; clone size: .; J gene: TRBJ2-7; V gene: TRBV3-1; CDR3 DNA: TGTGCCAGCAGCCAGAGGGACAGGTCCGACGAGCAGTACTTC; CDR3 protein: CASSQRDRSDEQYF
D gene: .; clone size: .; J gene: TRBJ1-6; V gene: TRBV7-9; CDR3 DNA: TGTGCCAGCAGCTTTCCACCGAGCGCATCCTATAATTCACCCCTCCACTTT; CDR3 protein: CASSFPPSASYNSPLHF
D gene: .; clone size: few; J gene: TRBJ2-7; V gene: TRBV28; CDR3 DNA: TGTGCCAGCAGTCTAGAAAGCCTCTACGAGCAGTACTTC; CDR3 protein: CASSLESLYEQYF
D gene: TRBD2; clone size: few; J gene: TRBJ2-7; V gene: TRBV4-2; CDR3 DNA: TGTGCCAGCAGCCATACGGCGGGGGAGGCCTACGAGCAGTACTTC; CDR3 protein: CASSHTAGEAYEQYF
D gene: .; clone size: few; J gene: TRBJ1-5; V gene: TRBV7-9; CDR3 DNA: TGTGCCAGCAGCTCCGGAGGTCAGCCCCAGCATTTT; CDR3 protein: CASSSGGQPQHF
D gene: .; clone size: many; J gene: TRBJ2-7; V gene: TRBV5-1; CDR3 DNA: TGCGCCAGCAGCTTGATAGGAGACAGATCCTACGAGCAGTACTTC; CDR3 protein: CASSLIGDRSYEQYF
D gene: .; clone size: once; J gene: TRBJ2-4; V gene: TRBV12-3/TRBV12-4; CDR3 DNA: TGTGCCAGCAGTTTAAACAACATTCAGTACTTC; CDR3 protein: CASSLNNIQYF
D gene: .; clone size: .; J gene: TRBJ2-1; V gene: TRBV7-9; CDR3 DNA: TGTGCCAGCAGCAGTTTCCCGACAGCCCCTTACCACAATGAGCAGTTCTTC; CDR3 protein: CASSSFPTAPYHNEQFF
D gene: TRBD1; clone size: .; J gene: TRBJ1-1; V gene: TRBV27; CDR3 DNA: TGTGCCAGCAGTCCCGGGACAGGGGGTGGGGCTTTCTTT; CDR3 protein: CASSPGTGGGAFF
D gene: .; clone size: .; J gene: TRBJ2-5; V gene: TRBV11-1; CDR3 DNA: TGTGCCAGCAGCCGCGGACCCTATAGGCCTCAAGAGACCCAGTACTTC; CDR3 protein: CASSRGPYRPQETQYF
D gene: .; clone size: few; J gene: TRBJ2-7; V gene: TRBV4-2; CDR3 DNA: TGTGCCAGCAGCCAACTCTCCGAGCAGTACTTC; CDR3 protein: CASSQLSEQYF
D gene: .; clone size: .; J gene: TRBJ2-6; V gene: TRBV27; CDR3 DNA: TGTGCCAGCAGCCTAGCGACCGGGTCCAACGTCCTGACTTTC; CDR3 protein: CASSLATGSNVLTF
D gene: TRBD2; clone size: few; J gene: TRBJ2-1; V gene: TRBV7-9; CDR3 DNA: TGTGCCAGCAGCTTTGCGCGGGAGGTGAGGGAGCAGTTCTTC; CDR3 protein: CASSFAREVREQFF
D gene: .; clone size: many; J gene: TRBJ2-3; V gene: TRBV5-1; CDR3 DNA: TGCGCCAGCAGCTTGGAGGTGGATCTTGGGACGCAGTATTTT; CDR3 protein: CASSLEVDLGTQYF
D gene: TRBD2; clone size: .; J gene: TRBJ2-2; V gene: TRBV12-3/TRBV12-4; CDR3 DNA: TGTGCCAGCATCCGCGGGGGGGGCACCGGGGAGCTGTTTTTT; CDR3 protein: CASIRGGGTGELFF
D gene: .; clone size: few; J gene: TRBJ2-3; V gene: TRBV20-1; CDR3 DNA: TGCAGTGCTCCTGACCAACTCAACACAGATACGCAGTATTTT; CDR3 protein: CSAPDQLNTDTQYF
D gene: .; clone size: many; J gene: TRBJ2-1; V gene: TRBV29-1; CDR3 DNA: TGCAGCGTTGAAGATTACGTCACCCACAATGAGCAGTTCTTC; CDR3 protein: CSVEDYVTHNEQFF
D gene: TRBD2; clone size: .; J gene: TRBJ2-3; V gene: TRBV29-1; CDR3 DNA: TGCAGCGTTGAATGGCCAGTGGGACTAGGTCTAGCGCAGTATTTT; CDR3 protein: CSVEWPVGLGLAQYF
D gene: .; clone size: few; J gene: TRBJ1-6; V gene: TRBV27; CDR3 DNA: TGTGCCAGCAGTCTAGGAGGAGATTCACCCCTCCACTTT; CDR3 protein: CASSLGGDSPLHF
D gene: .; clone size: many; J gene: TRBJ2-1; V gene: TRBV28; CDR3 DNA: TGTGCCAGCAGTTGGGCGTGGTACGAGCAGTTCTTC; CDR3 protein: CASSWAWYEQFF
D gene: .; clone size: .; J gene: TRBJ2-7; V gene: TRBV7-7; CDR3 DNA: TGTGCCAGCAGCGGCGGGGCCTACGAGCAGTACTTC; CDR3 protein: CASSGGAYEQYF
D gene: TRBD2; clone size: .; J gene: TRBJ2-7; V gene: TRBV12-3/TRBV12-4; CDR3 DNA: TGTGCCAGCAGCCCTGGCCGTAGCGGGAGTTACGAGCAGTACTTC; CDR3 protein: CASSPGRSGSYEQYF
D gene: TRBD1; clone size: .; J gene: TRBJ1-6; V gene: TRBV12-3/TRBV12-4; CDR3 DNA: TGTGCCAGCTTGGGGCGGGACAGAAAGGAACCCCTCCACTTT; CDR3 protein: CASLGRDRKEPLHF
D gene: TRBD2; clone size: .; J gene: TRBJ2-3; V gene: TRBV20-1; CDR3 DNA: TGCAGTGCTAGAGGGGGGAGACTAGCGGGAGACCCGTCAGATACGCAGTATTTT; CDR3 protein: CSARGGRLAGDPSDTQYF
D gene: .; clone size: .; J gene: TRBJ1-1; V gene: TRBV29-1; CDR3 DNA: TGCAGCGGGGGAGGGAGGGGTGAAGCTTTCTTT; CDR3 protein: CSGGGRGEAFF
D gene: .; clone size: few; J gene: TRBJ2-5; V gene: TRBV3-1; CDR3 DNA: TGTGCCAGCAGCCCCGGTTTAGGGCAAGAGACCCAGTACTTC; CDR3 protein: CASSPGLGQETQYF
D gene: .; clone size: .; J gene: TRBJ2-7; V gene: TRBV6-5; CDR3 DNA: TGTGCCAGCAGTATACAGTCCCCTAGCTCCTACGAGCAGTACTTC; CDR3 protein: CASSIQSPSSYEQYF
D gene: .; clone size: .; J gene: TRBJ1-1; V gene: TRBV20-1; CDR3 DNA: TGCAGTGCTAGAGATCGCCGAGGTGGGACTGAAGCTTTCTTT; CDR3 protein: CSARDRRGGTEAFF
D gene: TRBD1; clone size: .; J gene: TRBJ2-6; V gene: TRBV29-1; CDR3 DNA: TGCAGCGTTGGAACGGGACAGACTGGGGCCAACGTCCTGACTTTC; CDR3 protein: CSVGTGQTGANVLTF
D gene: .; clone size: few; J gene: TRBJ2-7; V gene: TRBV30; CDR3 DNA: TGTGCCTGGAGTGTTCCCAAGGGCTACGAGCAGTACTTC; CDR3 protein: CAWSVPKGYEQYF
D gene: TRBD2; clone size: few; J gene: TRBJ2-4; V gene: TRBV4-2; CDR3 DNA: TGTGCCAGCAGCACGAATCAGGGACTAGCGGTAAACATTCAGTACTTC; CDR3 protein: CASSTNQGLAVNIQYF
D gene: TRBD1; clone size: once; J gene: TRBJ2-2; V gene: TRBV7-9; CDR3 DNA: TGTGCCAGCAGCCCAACAGGGACAGGCTGGAACACCGGGGAGCTGTTTTTT; CDR3 protein: CASSPTGTGWNTGELFF
D gene: TRBD1; clone size: .; J gene: TRBJ2-2; V gene: TRBV12-3/TRBV12-4; CDR3 DNA: TGTGCCAGCAGTCCGGGGACAGGGTCCGGGGAGCTGTTTTTT; CDR3 protein: CASSPGTGSGELFF
D gene: TRBD2; clone size: .; J gene: TRBJ2-1; V gene: TRBV24-1; CDR3 DNA: TGTGCCACCAGTGAGCGTACTAGCGGGACTTACAATGAGCAGTTCTTC; CDR3 protein: CATSERTSGTYNEQFF
D gene: TRBD1; clone size: few; J gene: TRBJ2-3; V gene: TRBV12-3/TRBV12-4; CDR3 DNA: TGTGCCAGCGGCCTCAATCGGGACAGCTTCACAGATACGCAGTATTTT; CDR3 protein: CASGLNRDSFTDTQYF
D gene: .; clone size: many; J gene: TRBJ1-2; V gene: TRBV28; CDR3 DNA: TGTGCCAGCAGGGTGACCACATTTAACTATGGCTACACCTTC; CDR3 protein: CASRVTTFNYGYTF
D gene: .; clone size: many; J gene: TRBJ1-1; V gene: TRBV4-1; CDR3 DNA: TGCGCCAGCAGCCAAGTCGGGGTCAGTGAGGCTTTCTTT; CDR3 protein: CASSQVGVSEAFF
D gene: TRBD1; clone size: few; J gene: TRBJ2-7; V gene: TRBV5-4; CDR3 DNA: TGTGCCAGCAGCCCCGGACAGGGGACCTCCTACGAGCAGTACTTC; CDR3 protein: CASSPGQGTSYEQYF
D gene: .; clone size: .; J gene: TRBJ2-7; V gene: TRBV28; CDR3 DNA: TGTGCCAGCAGTCAAACAGGGTATTTGGACTACGAGCAGTACTTC; CDR3 protein: CASSQTGYLDYEQYF